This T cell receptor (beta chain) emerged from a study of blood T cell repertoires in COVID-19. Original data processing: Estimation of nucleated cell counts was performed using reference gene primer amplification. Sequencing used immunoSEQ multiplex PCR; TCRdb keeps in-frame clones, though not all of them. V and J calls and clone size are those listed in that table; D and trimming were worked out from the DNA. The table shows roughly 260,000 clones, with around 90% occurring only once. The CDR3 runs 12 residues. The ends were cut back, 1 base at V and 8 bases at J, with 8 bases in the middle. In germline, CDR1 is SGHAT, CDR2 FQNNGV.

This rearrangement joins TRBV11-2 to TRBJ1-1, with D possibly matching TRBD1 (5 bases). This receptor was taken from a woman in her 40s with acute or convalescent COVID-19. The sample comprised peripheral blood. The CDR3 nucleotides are TGTGCCAGCAGCTTAGGACAGTCGGAAGCTTTCTTT. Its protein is CASSLGQSEAFF. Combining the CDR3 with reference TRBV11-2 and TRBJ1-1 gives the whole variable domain EAGVAQSPRYKIIEKRQSVAFWCNPISGHATLYWYQQILGQGPKLLIQFQNNGVVDDSQLPKDRFSAERLKGVDSTLKIQPAKLEDSAVYLCASSLGQSEAFFGQGTRLTVV.